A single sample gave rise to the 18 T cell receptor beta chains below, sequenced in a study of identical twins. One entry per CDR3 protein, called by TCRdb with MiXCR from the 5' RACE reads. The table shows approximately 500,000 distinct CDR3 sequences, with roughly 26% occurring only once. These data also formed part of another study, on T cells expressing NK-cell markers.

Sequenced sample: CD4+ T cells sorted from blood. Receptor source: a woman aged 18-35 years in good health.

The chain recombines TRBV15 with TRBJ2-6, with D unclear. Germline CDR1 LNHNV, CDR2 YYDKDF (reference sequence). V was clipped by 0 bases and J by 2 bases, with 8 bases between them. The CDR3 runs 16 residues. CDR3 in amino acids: CATSRDYLPGANVLTF. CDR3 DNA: TGTGCCACCAGCAGAGATTATCTCCCTGGGGCCAACGTCCTGACTTTC.

The CDR3, as DNA: TGTGCCAGCTCACCACGTAGCGGGAGGGCCTCGTACGAGCAGTACTTC. Translated, it gives CASSPRSGRASYEQYF. The chain uses TRBV18 and TRBJ2-7; 11 bases are shared with TRBD2. Germline CDR1 KGHSH, CDR2 LQKENI. This CDR3 contains 16 residues. The V segment lost 1 base and the J segment 4 bases; nucleotides outside the gene matches: 6.

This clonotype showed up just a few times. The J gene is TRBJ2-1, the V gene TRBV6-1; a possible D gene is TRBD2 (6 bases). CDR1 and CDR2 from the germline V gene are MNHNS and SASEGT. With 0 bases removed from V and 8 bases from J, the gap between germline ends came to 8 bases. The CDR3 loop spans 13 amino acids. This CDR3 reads CASSEAGGDEQFF. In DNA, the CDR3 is TGTGCCAGCAGTGAAGCTGGAGGGGATGAGCAGTTCTTC.

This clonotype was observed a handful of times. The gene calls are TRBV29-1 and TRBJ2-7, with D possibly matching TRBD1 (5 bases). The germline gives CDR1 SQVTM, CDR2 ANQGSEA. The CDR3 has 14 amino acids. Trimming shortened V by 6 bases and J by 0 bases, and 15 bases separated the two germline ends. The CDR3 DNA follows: TGCAGCGTCCGGTTAAGGGGAAGCTCCTACGAGCAGTACTTC. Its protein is CSVRLRGSSYEQYF.

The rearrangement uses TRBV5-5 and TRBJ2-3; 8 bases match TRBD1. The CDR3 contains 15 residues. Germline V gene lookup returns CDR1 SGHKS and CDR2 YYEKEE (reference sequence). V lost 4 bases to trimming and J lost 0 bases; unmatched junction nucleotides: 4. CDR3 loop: CASSLWDRSTDTQYF. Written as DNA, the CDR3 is TGTGCCAGCAGCCTCTGGGACAGGAGCACAGATACGCAGTATTTT. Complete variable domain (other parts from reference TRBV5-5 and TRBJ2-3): DAGVTQSPTHLIKTRGQQVTLRCSPISGHKSVSWYQQVLGQGPQFIFQYYEKEERGRGNFPDRFSARQFPNYSSELNVNALLLGDSALYLCASSLWDRSTDTQYFGPGTRLTVL.

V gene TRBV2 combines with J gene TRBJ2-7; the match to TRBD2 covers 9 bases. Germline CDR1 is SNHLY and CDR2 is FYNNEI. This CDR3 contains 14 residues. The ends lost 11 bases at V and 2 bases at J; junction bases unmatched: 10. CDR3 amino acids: CASEGLAGTYEQYF. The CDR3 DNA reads TGTGCCTCTGAAGGCCTAGCGGGGACCTACGAGCAGTACTTC. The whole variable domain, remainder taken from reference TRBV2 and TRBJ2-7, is EPEVTQTPSHQVTQMGQEVILRCVPISNHLYFYWYRQILGQKVEFLVSFYNNEISEKSEIFDDQFSVERPDGSNFTLKIRSTKLEDSAMYFCASEGLAGTYEQYFGPGTRLTVT.

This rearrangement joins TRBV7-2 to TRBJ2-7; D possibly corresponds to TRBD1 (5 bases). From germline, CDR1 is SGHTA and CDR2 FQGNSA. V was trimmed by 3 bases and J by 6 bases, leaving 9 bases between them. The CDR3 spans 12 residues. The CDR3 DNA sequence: TGTGCCAGCAGCTTGGGGCAGGCCGAGCAGTACTTC. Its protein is CASSLGQAEQYF.

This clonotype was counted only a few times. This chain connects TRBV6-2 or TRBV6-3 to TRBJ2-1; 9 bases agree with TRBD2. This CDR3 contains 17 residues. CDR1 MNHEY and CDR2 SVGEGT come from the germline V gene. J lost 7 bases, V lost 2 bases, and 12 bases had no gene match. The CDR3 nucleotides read TGTGCCAGCAGTTACAACCGACTAGCGGTGTTGAGGAATGAGCAGTTCTTC. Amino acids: CASSYNRLAVLRNEQFF.

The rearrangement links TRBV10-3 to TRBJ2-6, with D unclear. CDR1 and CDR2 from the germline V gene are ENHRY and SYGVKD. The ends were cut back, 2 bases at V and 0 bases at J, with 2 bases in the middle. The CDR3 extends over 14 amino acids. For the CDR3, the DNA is TGTGCCATCAGTGAGAGCTCTGGGGCCAACGTCCTGACTTTC. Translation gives CAISESSGANVLTF.

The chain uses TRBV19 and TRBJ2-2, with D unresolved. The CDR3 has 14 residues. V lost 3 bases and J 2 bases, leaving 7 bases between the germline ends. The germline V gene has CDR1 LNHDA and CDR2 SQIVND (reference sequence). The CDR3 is CASSMNGNTGELFF. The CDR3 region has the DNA TGTGCCAGTAGTATGAACGGAAACACCGGGGAGCTGTTTTTT.

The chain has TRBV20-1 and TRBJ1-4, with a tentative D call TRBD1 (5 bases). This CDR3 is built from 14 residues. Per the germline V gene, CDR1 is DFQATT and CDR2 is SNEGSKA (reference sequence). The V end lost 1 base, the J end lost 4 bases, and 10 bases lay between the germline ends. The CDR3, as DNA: TGCAGTGCTAGAGGGACACCTAATAATGAAAAACTGTTTTTT. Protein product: CSARGTPNNEKLFF.

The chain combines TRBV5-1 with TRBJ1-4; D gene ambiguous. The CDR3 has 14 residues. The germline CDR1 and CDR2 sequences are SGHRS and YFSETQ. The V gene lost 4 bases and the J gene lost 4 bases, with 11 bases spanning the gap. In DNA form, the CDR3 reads TGCGCCAGCAGCCCCCGACAAAGTAATGAAAAACTGTTTTTT. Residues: CASSPRQSNEKLFF.

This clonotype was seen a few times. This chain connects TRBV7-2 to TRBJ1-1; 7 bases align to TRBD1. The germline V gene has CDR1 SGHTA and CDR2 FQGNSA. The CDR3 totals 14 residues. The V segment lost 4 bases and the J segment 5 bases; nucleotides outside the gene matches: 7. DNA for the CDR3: TGTGCCAGCAGCTCGGACAGGAAGAGAACTGAAGCTTTCTTT. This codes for CASSSDRKRTEAFF.

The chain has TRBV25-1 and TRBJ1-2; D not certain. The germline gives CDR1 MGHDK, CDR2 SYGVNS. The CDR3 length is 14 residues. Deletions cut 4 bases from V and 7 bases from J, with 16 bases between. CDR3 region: CASSASSWSGGYTF. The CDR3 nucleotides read TGTGCCAGCAGTGCTTCATCCTGGTCGGGTGGCTACACCTTC.

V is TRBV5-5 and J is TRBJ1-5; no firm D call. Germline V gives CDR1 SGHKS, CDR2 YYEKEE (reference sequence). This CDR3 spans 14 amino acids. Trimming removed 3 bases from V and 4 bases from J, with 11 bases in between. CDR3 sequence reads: CASSYTSDNQPQHF. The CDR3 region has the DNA TGTGCCAGCAGCTACACCTCTGATAATCAGCCCCAGCATTTT.

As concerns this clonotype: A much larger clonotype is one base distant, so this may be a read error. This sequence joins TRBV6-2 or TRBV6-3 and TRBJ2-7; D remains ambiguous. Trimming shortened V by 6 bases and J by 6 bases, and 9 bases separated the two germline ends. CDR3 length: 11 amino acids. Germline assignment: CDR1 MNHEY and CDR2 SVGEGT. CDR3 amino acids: CASSQTGEQYF. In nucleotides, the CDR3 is TGTGCCAGCAGCCAGACGGGCGAGCAGTACTTC.

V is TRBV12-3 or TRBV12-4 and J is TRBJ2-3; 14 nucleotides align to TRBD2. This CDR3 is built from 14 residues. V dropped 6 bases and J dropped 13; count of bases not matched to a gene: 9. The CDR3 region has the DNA TGTGCCAGCAGGTCCGGACTAGCGGGGGGCCCAAAGTATTTT. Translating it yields CASRSGLAGGPKYF.

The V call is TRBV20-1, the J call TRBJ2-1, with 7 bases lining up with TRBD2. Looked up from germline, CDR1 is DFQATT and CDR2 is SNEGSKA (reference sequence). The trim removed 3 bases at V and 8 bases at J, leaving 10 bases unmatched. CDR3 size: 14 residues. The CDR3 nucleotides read TGCAGTGCTAGTGCGACGGGGGGTCAGGATGAGCAGTTCTTC. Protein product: CSASATGGQDEQFF.